The 3 T cell receptor beta chains below all came from one sample that was sequenced in a study of blood T cell repertoires in COVID-19. TCRdb's table, derived via immunoSEQ multiplex PCR, lists solely in-frame clones and lacks some. The sample has 140,000 to 150,000 clones; 87% are singletons. The sequencing sample was made of peripheral blood. The receptors were sampled from a man aged 80 or over with acute or convalescent COVID-19.

The V call is TRBV7-8, the J call TRBJ2-7; 10 nucleotides align to TRBD1. V lost 2 bases and J lost 2; bases outside the gene matches: 6. The CDR3 runs to 16 residues. Germline CDR1 reads SGHVS; CDR2 reads FQNEAQ. DNA of the CDR3: TGTGCCAGCAGCTTAATTGGGACAGGGGTAACCTACGAGCAGTACTTC. It codes for CASSLIGTGVTYEQYF. The full variable domain, completed using reference TRBV7-8 and TRBJ2-7, is GAGVSQSPRYKVAKRGQDVALRCDPISGHVSLFWYQQALGQGPEFLTYFQNEAQLDKSGLPSDRFFAERPEGSVSTLKIQRTQQEDSAVYLCASSLIGTGVTYEQYFGPGTRLTVT.

V gene TRBV5-6 combines with J gene TRBJ2-6; D call uncertain. CDR1 is SGHDT, CDR2 YYEEEE, per germline. The CDR3 extends over 15 amino acids. Between the trimmed V and J ends, which lost 0 bases and 1 base, there was a span of 5 bases. CDR3 sequence reads: CASSLAPSGANVLTF. CDR3 nucleotides: TGTGCCAGCAGCTTGGCTCCGTCTGGGGCCAACGTCCTGACTTTC.

The CDR3 here is CASSFSSGNSYNEQFF. DNA for the CDR3: TGTGCCAGCAGCTTTTCGAGCGGGAACTCCTACAATGAGCAGTTCTTC. The rearrangement joins TRBV5-4 to TRBJ2-1; 7 bases are a match to TRBD2. There are 16 residues in the CDR3. V lost 2 bases to trimming and J lost 0 bases; unmatched junction nucleotides: 5. From germline, CDR1 is SGHNT and CDR2 YYREEE (reference sequence).